A single sample is the source of the 12 T cell receptor beta chains below, sequenced in a study of chemoradiotherapy in HPV16-positive cancers. Clones were sequenced by immunoSEQ multiplex PCR, and TCRdb holds only the in-frame ones, with some missing. The repertoire holds 30,000 to 40,000 clones, with 65% to 80% as singletons. Sequenced material: blood, taken from a patient who underwent chemoradiotherapy. The source of these receptors is a human donor with HPV-associated anogenital cancer.

The V gene is TRBV19, the J gene TRBJ1-2, with TRBD1 identical over 9 bases. V lost 8 bases to trimming and J lost 4 bases; unmatched junction nucleotides: 8. This CDR3 region has 14 residues. Germline V CDR1 and CDR2: LNHDA, SQIVND (reference sequence). The CDR3 reads CASWGLQGAYGYTF. In nucleotides, the CDR3 is TGTGCCAGTTGGGGATTACAGGGGGCCTATGGCTACACCTTC.

The chain uses TRBV7-9 and TRBJ1-4, with a tentative D call TRBD1 (5 bases). The CDR3 is 12 residues long. The germline V and J ends were trimmed by 4 bases and 8 bases, with 8 bases remaining between them. Germline V gene lookup returns CDR1 SEHNR and CDR2 FQNEAQ (reference sequence). The CDR3 protein is CASSWDGEKLFF. The CDR3 DNA is TGTGCCAGCAGCTGGGACGGGGAAAAACTGTTTTTT.

V usage is TRBV11-2 and J usage is TRBJ1-4; no clear D gene. This CDR3 is 15 amino acids long. CDR1 and CDR2 (germline): SGHAT, FQNNGV. The ends were cut back, 0 bases at V and 5 bases at J, with 10 bases in the middle. CDR3 protein: CASSLEASLNEKLFF. The CDR3 DNA sequence: TGTGCCAGCAGCTTAGAGGCCAGCCTGAATGAAAAACTGTTTTTT.

The chain links TRBV6-5 to TRBJ1-5; the D is unclear. V was shortened by 6 bases and J by 7 bases, with 16 bases between the two germline ends. The CDR3 covers 14 residues. Germline lookup yields CDR1 MNHEY and CDR2 SVGAGI. DNA of the CDR3: TGTGCCAGCAGCTCGCGGGCCTTGAGCCAGCCCCAGCATTTT. It yields the protein CASSSRALSQPQHF.

The chain is built from TRBV9 and TRBJ2-1, with D unclear. V was clipped by 4 bases and J by 7 bases, with 12 bases between them. The CDR3 runs to 13 residues. Germline V gives CDR1 SGDLS, CDR2 YYNGEE. The DNA of the CDR3 is TGTGCCAGCAGCACCAATAGCAGGAATGAGCAGTTCTTC. Protein sequence: CASSTNSRNEQFF.

The chain uses TRBV7-9 and TRBJ2-3, with TRBD2 matching over 14 bases. Losses at the gene ends were 3 bases for V and 3 bases for J; bases not matched to a gene: 2. Germline values: CDR1 SEHNR, CDR2 FQNEAQ (reference sequence). The CDR3 spans 16 residues. This chain's CDR3 is CASSLGTSGGTDTQYF. The CDR3 DNA is TGTGCCAGCAGCTTGGGGACTAGCGGGGGAACAGATACGCAGTATTTT.

The chain has TRBV2 and TRBJ2-3; weak D call: TRBD2 (6 bases). The germline gives CDR1 SNHLY, CDR2 FYNNEI. This CDR3 has 10 residues. The V end lost 11 bases, the J end lost 5 bases, and 8 bases lay between the germline ends. CDR3 residues: CAGAGDTQYF. CDR3 nucleotide sequence: TGTGCCGGAGCGGGAGATACGCAGTATTTT.

The chain employs TRBV7-3 and TRBJ2-7; TRBD1 matches at 11 bases. The V and J ends lost 5 bases and 3 bases, in that order; junction bases with no gene match: 6. The CDR3 is made up of 15 amino acids. CDR1 and CDR2 from the germline V gene are SGHTA and FQGTGA. This CDR3 reads CASSRYGTGGYEQYF. CDR3 nucleotide sequence: TGTGCCAGCAGCCGATACGGGACAGGGGGCTACGAGCAGTACTTC.

The chain employs TRBV6-5 and TRBJ2-3, with 11 positions matching TRBD1. The CDR3 has 15 residues. Germline CDR1 and CDR2: MNHEY and SVGAGI. After removal of 4 bases from V and 4 bases from J, the junction contained 4 bases not matched to a gene. For the CDR3, the DNA is TGTGCCAGCAGTTTCCAGGGACAGGGGGCAGATACGCAGTATTTT. Its translation: CASSFQGQGADTQYF.

V and J are TRBV2 and TRBJ1-6, with TRBD1 identical over 10 bases. J gave up 10 bases and V 7 bases, and 7 bases lay outside the gene matches. The CDR3 has 14 amino acids. Germline V gives CDR1 SNHLY, CDR2 FYNNEI. The CDR3 is CASIRRDRGSPLHF. CDR3 bases: TGTGCCAGCATTCGCCGGGACAGGGGCTCACCCCTCCACTTT.

V and J are TRBV6-6 and TRBJ2-3, with 7 bases that match TRBD1. V lost 4 bases, J lost 2 bases, and 6 bases stayed unmatched. This CDR3 spans 15 amino acids. Germline V gives CDR1 MNHNY, CDR2 SVGAGI (reference sequence). CDR3 region: CASSSNRGATDTQYF. The CDR3 region has the DNA TGTGCCAGCAGTTCAAACAGGGGTGCCACAGATACGCAGTATTTT.

This chain joins TRBV27 and TRBJ2-3; 9 bases fit TRBD2. The CDR3 runs 15 residues. Per the germline V gene, CDR1 is MNHEY and CDR2 is SMNVEV (reference sequence). V shed 2 bases, J shed 4 bases, and the junction held 4 bases outside the gene matches. The CDR3 DNA reads as TGTGCCAGCAGTTTAGGGCGGGGGGGCTCAGATACGCAGTATTTT. Amino acid sequence: CASSLGRGGSDTQYF.